This is a list of T cell receptor beta chains from one sample in a study of T cells expressing NK-cell markers. No DNA is given; TCRdb re-called the 5' RACE reads and lists each CDR3 protein once. This sample's table reports 500,000 to 700,000 distinct CDR3 sequences. The sample taken for sequencing was blood T cells: a sorted CD56 or NKG2C T cell subset, CD4+ or CD8+ T cells, or bulk PBMC T cells (not recorded which). Receptors originate from a young man in good health. CDR3s include the opening cysteine and the closing phenylalanine or tryptophan.

TRBJ2-1	TRBV7-8	CASSLALTGPLQRRYNEQFF
TRBJ2-5	TRBV7-9	CASSLGLVIETQYF
TRBJ2-1	TRBV2	CASSPTREQFF
TRBJ1-5	TRBV3-1	CASSPGTVGPQHF
TRBJ2-5	TRBV25-1	CASSEGDRGPMETQYF
TRBJ2-7	TRBV20-1	CSAWRELEQYF
TRBJ1-6	TRBV10-3	CAISESGQGNSPLHF
TRBJ2-3	TRBV7-2	CASSFFATDTQYF
TRBJ2-6	TRBV4-3	CASSQDFEVSGANVLTF
TRBJ2-5	TRBV5-1	CAVGQSQETQYF
TRBJ2-5	TRBV20-1	CSANRRGARETQYF
TRBJ2-7	TRBV3-1	CASSQNARPDYEQYF
TRBJ2-3	TRBV11-3	CASSLDVAGADTQYF
TRBJ2-1	TRBV6-1	CASSALAGRLIGDEQFF
TRBJ1-2	TRBV5-1	CASSSPQGRTSTYGYTF
TRBJ1-5	TRBV12-3/TRBV12-4	CASSPGQGPTVNQPQHF
TRBJ2-3	TRBV30	CAWGAGGEGDTQYF
TRBJ2-7	TRBV14	CASSQYFGSGEQYF
TRBJ2-7	TRBV3-1	CASSGRGQAHYEQYF
TRBJ2-2	TRBV20-1	CSARTGGVRTGELFF
TRBJ2-3	TRBV27	CASSPMTGGWGRDTQYF
TRBJ2-5	TRBV7-9	CASSLDGVGETQYF
TRBJ2-5	TRBV20-1	CSANEGTPQETQYF
TRBJ2-1	TRBV10-3	CAISEPLSGTSGQRTYNEQFF
TRBJ1-1	TRBV10-3	CAIKQGGVVNTEAFF
TRBJ2-1	TRBV15	CATGLDPGGRSYNEQFF
TRBJ2-1	TRBV14	CASSPGDYHNEQFF
TRBJ2-2	TRBV9	CASSLRVVTGELFF
TRBJ2-2	TRBV20-1	CSARDPLGRSGELFF
TRBJ1-2	TRBV20-1	CSARDRGYGVGYTF
TRBJ1-2	TRBV5-6	CASSPGRGRQGYTF
TRBJ2-2	TRBV3-1	CASSGLAVDTGELFF
TRBJ2-3	TRBV18	CASSPVRAGILDTQYF
TRBJ1-1	TRBV6-5	CASSFRTVQENTEAFF
TRBJ2-5	TRBV6-1	CATGYWSSQETQYF
TRBJ1-6	TRBV7-3	CASSLTGHDSPLHF
TRBJ2-7	TRBV12-3/TRBV12-4	CASSLGAGQNYEQYF
TRBJ2-3	TRBV5-1	CASSLAGASTQYF
TRBJ2-7	TRBV29-1	CSVPASVSSYEQYF
TRBJ2-7	TRBV28	CASSARGTGDYEQYF
TRBJ2-3	TRBV15	CATSRERAGLGTDTQYF
TRBJ2-3	TRBV6-2/TRBV6-3	CASSLQGLETDTQYF
TRBJ2-1	TRBV2	CASRSVGTRPTNNEQFF
TRBJ2-1	TRBV5-1	CASSDSGNEQFF
TRBJ2-3	TRBV4-3	CASSQDFATASSWGTDTQYF
TRBJ2-5	TRBV6-5	CASSYSDRHQETQYF
TRBJ2-1	TRBV9	CASSVEVAGGNEQFF
TRBJ1-2	TRBV6-6	CASTETTRGGYTF
TRBJ2-2	TRBV4-2	CASSQETGSTGELFF
TRBJ2-1	TRBV9	CASSVARLVRDNEQFF
TRBJ2-3	TRBV2	CASIGLAGKGTDTQYF
TRBJ2-3	TRBV4-1	CASSQWQNTDTQYF
TRBJ2-1	TRBV20-1	CSASRARRNEQFF
TRBJ2-3	TRBV28	CASSLLGLAVLTDTQYF
TRBJ2-5	TRBV5-1	CASSLATLQETQYF
TRBJ1-2	TRBV7-2	CAMGGENGYGYTF
TRBJ2-1	TRBV20-1	CSAYLSGDPYNEQFF
TRBJ2-1	TRBV27	CASSKYADRYNEQFF
TRBJ2-2	TRBV6-1	CASIGSGTGELFF
TRBJ2-4	TRBV20-1	CSARYSRNSNIQYF